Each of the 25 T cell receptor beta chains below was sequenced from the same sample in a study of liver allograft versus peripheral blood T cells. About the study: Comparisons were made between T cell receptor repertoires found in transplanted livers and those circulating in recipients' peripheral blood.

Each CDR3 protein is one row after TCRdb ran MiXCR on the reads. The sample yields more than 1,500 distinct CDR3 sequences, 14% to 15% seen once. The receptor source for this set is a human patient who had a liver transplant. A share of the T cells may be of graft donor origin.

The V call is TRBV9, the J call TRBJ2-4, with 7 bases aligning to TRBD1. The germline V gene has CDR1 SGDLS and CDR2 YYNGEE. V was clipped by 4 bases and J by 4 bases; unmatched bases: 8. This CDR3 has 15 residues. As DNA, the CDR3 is TGTGCCAGCAGCACTCAAAGACAGGGTAAAAACATTCAGTACTTC. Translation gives CASSTQRQGKNIQYF.

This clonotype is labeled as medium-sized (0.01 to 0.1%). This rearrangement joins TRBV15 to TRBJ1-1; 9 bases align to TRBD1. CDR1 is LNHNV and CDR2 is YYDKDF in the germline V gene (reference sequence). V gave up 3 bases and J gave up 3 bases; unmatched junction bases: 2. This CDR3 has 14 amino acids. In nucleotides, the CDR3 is TGTGCCACCAGCAGTGGGACAGGGTACACTGAAGCTTTCTTT. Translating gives CATSSGTGYTEAFF.

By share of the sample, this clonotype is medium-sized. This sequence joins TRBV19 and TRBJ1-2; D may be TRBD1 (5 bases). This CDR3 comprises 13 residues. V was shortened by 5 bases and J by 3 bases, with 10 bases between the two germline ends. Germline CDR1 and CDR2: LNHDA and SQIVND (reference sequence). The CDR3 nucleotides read TGTGCCAGTAGTCGGGGACCTTACTATGGCTACACCTTC. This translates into CASSRGPYYGYTF. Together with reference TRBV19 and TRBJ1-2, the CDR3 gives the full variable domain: DGGITQSPKYLFRKEGQNVTLSCEQNLNHDAMYWYRQDPGQGLRLIYYSQIVNDFQKGDIAEGYSVSREKKESFPLTVTSAQKNPTAFYLCASSRGPYYGYTFGSGTRLTVV.

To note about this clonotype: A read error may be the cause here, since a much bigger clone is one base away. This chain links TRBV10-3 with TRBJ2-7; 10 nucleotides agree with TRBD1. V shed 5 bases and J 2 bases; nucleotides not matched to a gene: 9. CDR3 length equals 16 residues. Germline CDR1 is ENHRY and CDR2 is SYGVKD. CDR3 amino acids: CAISYQFGTGAYEQYF. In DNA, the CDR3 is TGTGCCATCAGTTACCAGTTCGGGACAGGGGCCTACGAGCAGTACTTC.

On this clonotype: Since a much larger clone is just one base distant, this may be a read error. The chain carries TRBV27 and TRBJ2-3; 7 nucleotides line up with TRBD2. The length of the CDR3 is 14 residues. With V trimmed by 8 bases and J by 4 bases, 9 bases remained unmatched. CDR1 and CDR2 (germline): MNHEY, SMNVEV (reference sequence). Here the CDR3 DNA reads TGTGCCAGCCGGACTAGGGATGTGTCAGATACGCAGTATTTT. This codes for CASRTRDVSDTQYF.

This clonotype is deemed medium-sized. CDR3 amino acids: CASSLEQESSYNSPLHF. For the CDR3, the DNA is TGTGCCAGCAGCTTAGAACAGGAAAGCTCCTATAATTCACCCCTCCACTTT. The gene calls are TRBV7-9 and TRBJ1-6, with D tentatively TRBD1 (5 bases). This CDR3 has 17 residues. The ends were cut back, 1 base at V and 0 bases at J, with 10 bases in the middle. Germline V lookup: CDR1 SEHNR, CDR2 FQNEAQ (reference sequence). The full variable domain, with the rest looked up from reference TRBV7-9 and TRBJ1-6, is DTGVSQNPRHKITKRGQNVTFRCDPISEHNRLYWYRQTLGQGPEFLTYFQNEAQLEKSRLLSDRFSAERPKGSFSTLEIQRTEQGDSAMYLCASSLEQESSYNSPLHFGNGTRLTVT.

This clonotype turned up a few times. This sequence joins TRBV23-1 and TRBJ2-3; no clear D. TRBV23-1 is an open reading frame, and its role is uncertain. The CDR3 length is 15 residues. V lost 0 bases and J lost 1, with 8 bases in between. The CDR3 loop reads CASSQSPRGTDTQYF. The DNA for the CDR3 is TGCGCCAGCAGTCAATCCCCTCGGGGCACAGATACGCAGTATTTT.

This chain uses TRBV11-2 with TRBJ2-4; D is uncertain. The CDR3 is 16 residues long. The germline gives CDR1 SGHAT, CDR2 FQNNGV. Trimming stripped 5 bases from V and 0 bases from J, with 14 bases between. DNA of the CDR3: TGTGCCAGCAGCCAGTCTCTTATCCTAGCCAAAAACATTCAGTACTTC. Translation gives CASSQSLILAKNIQYF.

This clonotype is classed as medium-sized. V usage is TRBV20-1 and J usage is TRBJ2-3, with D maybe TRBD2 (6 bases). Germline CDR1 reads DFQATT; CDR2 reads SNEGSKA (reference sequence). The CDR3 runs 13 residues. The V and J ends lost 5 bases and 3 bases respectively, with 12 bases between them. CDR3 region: CSAAVGGTDTQYF. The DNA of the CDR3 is TGCAGTGCTGCGGTGGGGGGTACAGATACGCAGTATTTT.

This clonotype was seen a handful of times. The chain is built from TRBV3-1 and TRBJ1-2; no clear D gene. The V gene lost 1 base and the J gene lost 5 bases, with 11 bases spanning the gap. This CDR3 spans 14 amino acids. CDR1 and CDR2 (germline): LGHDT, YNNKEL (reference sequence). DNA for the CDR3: TGTGCCAGCAGCCAAGGGGCCGGAGAATATGGCTACACCTTC. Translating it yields CASSQGAGEYGYTF.

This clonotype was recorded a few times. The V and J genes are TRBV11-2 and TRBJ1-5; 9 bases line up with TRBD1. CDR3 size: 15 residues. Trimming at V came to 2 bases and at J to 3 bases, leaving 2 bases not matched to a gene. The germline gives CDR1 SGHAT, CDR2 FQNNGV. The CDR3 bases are TGTGCCAGCAGCTTAACAGGGGGCTTCAATCAGCCCCAGCATTTT. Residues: CASSLTGGFNQPQHF.

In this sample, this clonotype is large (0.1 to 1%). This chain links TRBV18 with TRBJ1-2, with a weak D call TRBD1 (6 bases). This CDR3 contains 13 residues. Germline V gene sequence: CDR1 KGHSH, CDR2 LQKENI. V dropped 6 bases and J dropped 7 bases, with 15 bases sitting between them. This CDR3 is CASSSQGWFGYTF. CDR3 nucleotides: TGTGCCAGCTCGTCACAGGGTTGGTTTGGCTACACCTTC.

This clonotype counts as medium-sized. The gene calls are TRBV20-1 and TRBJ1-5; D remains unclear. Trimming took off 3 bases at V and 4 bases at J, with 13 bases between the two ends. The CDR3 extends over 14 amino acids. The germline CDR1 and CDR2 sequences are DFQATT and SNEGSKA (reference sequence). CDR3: CSARGGRRNQPQHF. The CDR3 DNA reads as TGCAGTGCTAGGGGCGGCAGGAGAAATCAGCCCCAGCATTTT.

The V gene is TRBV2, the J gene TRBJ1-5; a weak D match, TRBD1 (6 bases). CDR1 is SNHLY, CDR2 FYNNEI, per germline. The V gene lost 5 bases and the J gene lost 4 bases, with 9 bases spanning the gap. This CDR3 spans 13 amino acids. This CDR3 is CASSFQGNQPQHF. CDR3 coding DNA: TGTGCCAGCAGTTTCCAGGGGAATCAGCCCCAGCATTTT.

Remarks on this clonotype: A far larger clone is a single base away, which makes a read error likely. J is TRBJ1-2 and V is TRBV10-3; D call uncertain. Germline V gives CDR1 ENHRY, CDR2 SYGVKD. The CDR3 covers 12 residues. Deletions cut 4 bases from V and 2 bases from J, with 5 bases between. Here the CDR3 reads CAISGGNYGYTF. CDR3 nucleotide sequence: TGTGCCATCAGTGGCGGAAACTATGGCTACACCTTC.

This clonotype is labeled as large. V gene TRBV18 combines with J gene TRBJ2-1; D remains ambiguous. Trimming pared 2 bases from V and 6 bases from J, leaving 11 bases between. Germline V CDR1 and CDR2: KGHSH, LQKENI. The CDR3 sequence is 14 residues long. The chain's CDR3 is CASSPFGTVNEQFF. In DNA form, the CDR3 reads TGTGCCAGCTCACCATTTGGTACCGTCAATGAGCAGTTCTTC.

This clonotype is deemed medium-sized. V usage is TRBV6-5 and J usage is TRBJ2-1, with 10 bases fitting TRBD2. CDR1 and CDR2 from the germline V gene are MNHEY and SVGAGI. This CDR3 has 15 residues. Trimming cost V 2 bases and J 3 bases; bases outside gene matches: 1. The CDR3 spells CASSYVAGGYNEQFF. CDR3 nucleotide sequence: TGTGCCAGCAGTTACGTAGCGGGGGGCTACAATGAGCAGTTCTTC.

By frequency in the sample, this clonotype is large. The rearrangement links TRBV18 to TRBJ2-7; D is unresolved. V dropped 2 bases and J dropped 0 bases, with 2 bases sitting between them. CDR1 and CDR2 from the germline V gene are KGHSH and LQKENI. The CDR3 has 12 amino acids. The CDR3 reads CASSPSSYEQYF. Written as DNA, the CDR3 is TGTGCCAGCTCACCAAGCTCCTACGAGCAGTACTTC. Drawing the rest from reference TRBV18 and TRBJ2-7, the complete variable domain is NAGVMQNPRHLVRRRGQEARLRCSPMKGHSHVYWYRQLPEEGLKFMVYLQKENIIDESGMPKERFSAEFPKEGPSILRIQQVVRGDSAAYFCASSPSSYEQYFGPGTRLTVT.

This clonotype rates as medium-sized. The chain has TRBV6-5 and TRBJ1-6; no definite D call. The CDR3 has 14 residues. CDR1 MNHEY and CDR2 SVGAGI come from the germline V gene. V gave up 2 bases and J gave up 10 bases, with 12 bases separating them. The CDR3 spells CASSYGDYSSPLHF. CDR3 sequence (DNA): TGTGCCAGCAGTTACGGGGATTATAGCTCACCCCTCCACTTT.

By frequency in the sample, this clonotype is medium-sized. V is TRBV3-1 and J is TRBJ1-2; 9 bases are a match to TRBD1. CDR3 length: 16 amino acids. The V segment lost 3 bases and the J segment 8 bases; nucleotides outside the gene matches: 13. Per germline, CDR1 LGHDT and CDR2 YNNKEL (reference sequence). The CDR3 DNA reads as TGTGCCAGCAGCCATTTTACCGGGACAGGGTCGGGAGGCTACACCTTC. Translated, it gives CASSHFTGTGSGGYTF.

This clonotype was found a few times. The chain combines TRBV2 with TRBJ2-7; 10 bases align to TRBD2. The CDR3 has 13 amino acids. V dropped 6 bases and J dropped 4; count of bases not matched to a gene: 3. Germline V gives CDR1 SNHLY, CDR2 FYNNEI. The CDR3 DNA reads TGTGCCAGCAGGGTAGCGGGGGGATACGAGCAGTACTTC. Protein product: CASRVAGGYEQYF.

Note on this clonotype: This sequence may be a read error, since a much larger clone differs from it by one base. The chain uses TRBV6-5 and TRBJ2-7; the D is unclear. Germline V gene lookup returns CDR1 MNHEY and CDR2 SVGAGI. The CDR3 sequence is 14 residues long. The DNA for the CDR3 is TGTGTCATCAGGTCAACTCATACCCCTTACGAGCAGTACTTC. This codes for CVIRSTHTPYEQYF.

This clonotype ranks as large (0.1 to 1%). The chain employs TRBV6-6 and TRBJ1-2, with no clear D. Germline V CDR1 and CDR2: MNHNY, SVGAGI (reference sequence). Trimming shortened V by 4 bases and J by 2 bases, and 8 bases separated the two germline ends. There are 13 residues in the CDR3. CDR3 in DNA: TGTGCCAGCAGTTTCAGCCCCAACTATGGCTACACCTTC. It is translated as CASSFSPNYGYTF.

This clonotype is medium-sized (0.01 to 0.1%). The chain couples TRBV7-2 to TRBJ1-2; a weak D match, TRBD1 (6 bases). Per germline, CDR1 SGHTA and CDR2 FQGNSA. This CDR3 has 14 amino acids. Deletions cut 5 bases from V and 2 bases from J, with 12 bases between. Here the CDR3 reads CASSRDGTNYGYTF. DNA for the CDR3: TGTGCCAGCAGCCGAGATGGGACAAACTATGGCTACACCTTC.

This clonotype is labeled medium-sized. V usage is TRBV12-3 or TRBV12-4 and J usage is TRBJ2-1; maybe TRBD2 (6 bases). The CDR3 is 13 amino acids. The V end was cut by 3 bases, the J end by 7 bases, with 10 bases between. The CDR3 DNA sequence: TGTGCCAGCAGTTTGGGACTTTTAAATGAGCAGTTCTTC. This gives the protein CASSLGLLNEQFF.